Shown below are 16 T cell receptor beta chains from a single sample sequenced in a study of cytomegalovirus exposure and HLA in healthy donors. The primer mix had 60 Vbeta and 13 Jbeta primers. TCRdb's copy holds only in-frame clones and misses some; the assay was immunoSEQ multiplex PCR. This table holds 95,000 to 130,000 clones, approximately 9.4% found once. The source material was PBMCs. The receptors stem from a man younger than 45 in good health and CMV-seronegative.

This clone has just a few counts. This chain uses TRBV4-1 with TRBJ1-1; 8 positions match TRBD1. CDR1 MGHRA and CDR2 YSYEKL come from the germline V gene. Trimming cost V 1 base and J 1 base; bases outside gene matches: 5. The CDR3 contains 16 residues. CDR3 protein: CASSQGDRGRNTEAFF. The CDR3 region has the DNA TGCGCCAGCAGCCAAGGAGACAGGGGACGGAACACTGAAGCTTTCTTT.

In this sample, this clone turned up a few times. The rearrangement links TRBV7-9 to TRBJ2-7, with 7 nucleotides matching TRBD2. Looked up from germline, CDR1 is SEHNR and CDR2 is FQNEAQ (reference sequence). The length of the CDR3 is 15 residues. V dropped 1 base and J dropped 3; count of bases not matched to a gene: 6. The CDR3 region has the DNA TGTGCCAGCAGCTTAGGGGTGGGAGGGGTCTACGAGCAGTACTTC. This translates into CASSLGVGGVYEQYF.

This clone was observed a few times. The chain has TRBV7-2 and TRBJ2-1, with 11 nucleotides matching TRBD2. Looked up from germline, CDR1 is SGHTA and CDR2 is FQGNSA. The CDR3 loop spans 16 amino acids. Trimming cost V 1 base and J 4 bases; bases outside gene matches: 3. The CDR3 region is CASSLETSGIYNEQFF. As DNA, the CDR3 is TGTGCCAGCAGCTTAGAGACTAGCGGGATATACAATGAGCAGTTCTTC.

In nucleotides, the CDR3 is TGTGCCAGCAGCTTTGGTGGACAGTGGACTTTCTTT. It yields the protein CASSFGGQWTFF. The chain employs TRBV28 and TRBJ1-1; possible D gene TRBD1, 6 bases. Germline values: CDR1 MDHEN, CDR2 SYDVKM. V was cut by 6 bases and J by 12 bases, with 17 bases left in between. The CDR3 covers 12 residues.

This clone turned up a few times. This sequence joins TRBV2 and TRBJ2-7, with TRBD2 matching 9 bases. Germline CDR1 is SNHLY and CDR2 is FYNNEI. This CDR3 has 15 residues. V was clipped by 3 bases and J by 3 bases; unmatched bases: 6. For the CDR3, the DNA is TGTGCCAGCAGTGAGGATAGCGGGAGAATCTACGAGCAGTACTTC. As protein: CASSEDSGRIYEQYF.

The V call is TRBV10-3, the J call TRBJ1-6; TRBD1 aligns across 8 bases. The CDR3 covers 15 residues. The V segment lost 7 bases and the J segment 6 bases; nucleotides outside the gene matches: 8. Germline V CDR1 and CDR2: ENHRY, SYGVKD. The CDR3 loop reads CAIKTGEGVNSPLHF. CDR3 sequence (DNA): TGTGCCATCAAGACAGGGGAGGGGGTTAATTCACCCCTCCACTTT.

As DNA, the CDR3 is TGTGCCAGCAGTTACCGTCGGACAGGGAGCTCCTACGAGCAGTACTTC. Residues: CASSYRRTGSSYEQYF. V is TRBV6-5 and J is TRBJ2-7; the match to TRBD1 covers 8 bases. This CDR3 contains 16 residues. V dropped 2 bases and J dropped 0; count of bases not matched to a gene: 6. From germline, CDR1 is MNHEY and CDR2 SVGAGI.

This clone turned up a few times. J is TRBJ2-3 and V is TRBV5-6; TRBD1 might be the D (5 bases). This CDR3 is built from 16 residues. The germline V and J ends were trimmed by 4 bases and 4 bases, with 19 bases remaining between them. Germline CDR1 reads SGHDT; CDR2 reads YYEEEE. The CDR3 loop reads CASSPVGSGFADTQYF. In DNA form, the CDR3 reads TGTGCCAGCAGCCCGGTGGGGTCAGGGTTTGCAGATACGCAGTATTTT.

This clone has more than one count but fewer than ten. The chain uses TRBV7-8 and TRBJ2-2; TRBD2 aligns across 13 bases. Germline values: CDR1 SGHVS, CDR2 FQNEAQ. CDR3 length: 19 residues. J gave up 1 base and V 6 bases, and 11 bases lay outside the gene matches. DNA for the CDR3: TGTGCCAGCAGGTTCGGGACTAGCGGGGTTCCCCAGAACACCGGGGAGCTGTTTTTT. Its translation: CASRFGTSGVPQNTGELFF. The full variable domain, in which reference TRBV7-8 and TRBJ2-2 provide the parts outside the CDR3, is GAGVSQSPRYKVAKRGQDVALRCDPISGHVSLFWYQQALGQGPEFLTYFQNEAQLDKSGLPSDRFFAERPEGSVSTLKIQRTQQEDSAVYLCASRFGTSGVPQNTGELFFGEGSRLTVL.

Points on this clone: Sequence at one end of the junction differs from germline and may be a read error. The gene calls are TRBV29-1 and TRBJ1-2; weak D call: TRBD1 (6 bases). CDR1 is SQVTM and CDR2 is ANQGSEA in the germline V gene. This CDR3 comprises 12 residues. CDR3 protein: CSVTGSGEGIAF. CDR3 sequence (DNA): TGCAGCGTCACAGGTTCAGGGGAGGGGATCGCCTTC.

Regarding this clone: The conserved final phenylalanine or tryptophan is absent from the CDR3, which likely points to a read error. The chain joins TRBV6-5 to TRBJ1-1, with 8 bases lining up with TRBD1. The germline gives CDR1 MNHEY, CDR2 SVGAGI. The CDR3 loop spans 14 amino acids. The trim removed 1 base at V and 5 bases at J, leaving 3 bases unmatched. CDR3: CASSYYRGKTEAFL. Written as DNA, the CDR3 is TGTGCCAGCAGTTACTACAGGGGGAAAACTGAAGCTTTCTTG.

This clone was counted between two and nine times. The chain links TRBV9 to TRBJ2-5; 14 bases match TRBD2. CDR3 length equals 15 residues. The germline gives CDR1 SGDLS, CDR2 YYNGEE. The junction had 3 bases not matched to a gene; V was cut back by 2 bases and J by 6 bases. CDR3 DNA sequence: TGTGCCAGCAGCGTCGGGACTAGCGGGGGTCAGACCCAGTACTTC. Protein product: CASSVGTSGGQTQYF.

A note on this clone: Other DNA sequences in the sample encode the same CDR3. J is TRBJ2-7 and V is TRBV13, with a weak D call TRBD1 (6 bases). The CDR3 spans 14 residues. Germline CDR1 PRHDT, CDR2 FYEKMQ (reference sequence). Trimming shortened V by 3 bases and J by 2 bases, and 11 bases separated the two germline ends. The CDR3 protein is CASSFGRGPYEQYF. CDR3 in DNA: TGTGCCAGCAGCTTCGGCAGGGGCCCCTACGAGCAGTACTTC.

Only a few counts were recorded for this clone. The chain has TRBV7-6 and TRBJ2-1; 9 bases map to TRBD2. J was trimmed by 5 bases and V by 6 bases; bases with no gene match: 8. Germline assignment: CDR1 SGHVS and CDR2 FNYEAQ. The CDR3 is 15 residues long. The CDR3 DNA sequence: TGTGCCAGCAGGTCCGGGACTAGCCCACACAATGAGCAGTTCTTC. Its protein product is CASRSGTSPHNEQFF.

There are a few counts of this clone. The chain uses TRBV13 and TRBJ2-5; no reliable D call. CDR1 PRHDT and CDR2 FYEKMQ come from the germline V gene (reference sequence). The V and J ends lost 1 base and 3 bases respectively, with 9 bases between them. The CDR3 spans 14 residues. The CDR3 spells CASSLEAGKETQYF. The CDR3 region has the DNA TGTGCCAGCAGCTTAGAGGCAGGCAAAGAGACCCAGTACTTC.

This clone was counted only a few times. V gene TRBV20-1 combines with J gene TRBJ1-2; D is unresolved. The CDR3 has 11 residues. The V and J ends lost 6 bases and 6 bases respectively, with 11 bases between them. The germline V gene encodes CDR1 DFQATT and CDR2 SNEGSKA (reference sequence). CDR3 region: CSAWRENGYTF. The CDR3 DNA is TGCAGTGCGTGGAGGGAGAATGGCTACACCTTC.